These 22 T cell receptor beta chains originate from one sample sequenced in a study of T cell responses to AZD1222 COVID-19 vaccine. Sequencing used immunoSEQ multiplex PCR; TCRdb keeps in-frame clones, though not all of them. The repertoire holds approximately 130,000 clones, with nearly 90% as singletons. Material: peripheral blood, obtained 28 days after the second AZD1222 dose. These receptors came from an adult who received the AZD1222 COVID-19 vaccine.

The chain links TRBV4-2 to TRBJ2-1, with 14 bases that match TRBD2. CDR1 and CDR2 from the germline V gene are LGHNA and YNFKEQ. The CDR3 sequence is 20 residues long. Unmatched junction bases numbered 20, after V lost 4 bases and J lost 9 bases. The CDR3 is CASSPGVFFSGLAGGAEQFF. The DNA of the CDR3 is TGTGCCAGCAGCCCAGGGGTCTTTTTTTCAGGACTAGCGGGGGGAGCTGAGCAGTTCTTC.

The chain uses TRBV6-5 and TRBJ1-1, with TRBD1 matching over 7 bases. The V and J ends lost 6 bases and 1 base, in that order; junction bases with no gene match: 8. The germline gives CDR1 MNHEY, CDR2 SVGAGI. The CDR3 sequence is 15 residues long. Here the CDR3 DNA reads TGTGCCAGCAGGAGGGCCAGGGGGTCGAACACTGAAGCTTTCTTT. It is translated as CASRRARGSNTEAFF.

The chain combines TRBV5-1 with TRBJ1-1; D not resolved. Germline values: CDR1 SGHRS, CDR2 YFSETQ. Trimming took 5 bases from V and 4 from J, leaving 12 bases between them. This CDR3 is 13 amino acids long. CDR3 nucleotide sequence: TGCGCCAGCAGAGTTTTTTTGGGCACTGAAGCTTTCTTT. Amino acid sequence: CASRVFLGTEAFF.

This clone was seen only a few times. CDR3 amino acids: CASSLMLAGGPEQFF. The DNA for the CDR3 is TGTGCCAGCAGCTTGATGCTAGCGGGGGGGCCTGAGCAGTTCTTC. The gene calls are TRBV5-6 and TRBJ2-1, with 12 bases identical to TRBD2. V was pared by 1 base and J by 9 bases, with 5 bases of the junction left unmatched. Germline lookup yields CDR1 SGHDT and CDR2 YYEEEE. The CDR3 extends over 15 amino acids.

This sequence joins TRBV6-2 or TRBV6-3 and TRBJ2-7, with D perhaps matching TRBD1 (6 bases). Trimming took 0 bases from V and 0 from J, leaving 24 bases between them. The CDR3 runs to 20 residues. Germline loops: CDR1 MNHEY, CDR2 SVGEGT. CDR3 DNA sequence: TGTGCCAGCAGTTACTCCTTGAAACAGGGACCGAAGGGAAACTCCTACGAGCAGTACTTC. This translates into CASSYSLKQGPKGNSYEQYF.

The rearrangement uses TRBV6-6 and TRBJ1-2; D remains unclear. V was trimmed by 6 bases and J by 3 bases, leaving 17 bases between them. Germline-derived CDR1 and CDR2 are MNHNY and SVGAGI (reference sequence). This CDR3 spans 15 amino acids. CDR3 amino acids: CASRLDQRADYGYTF. CDR3 in DNA: TGTGCCAGCAGGCTTGATCAGAGGGCTGACTATGGCTACACCTTC.

This clone was detected once. The chain has TRBV7-2 and TRBJ2-1; 8 positions match TRBD2. This CDR3 is 17 amino acids long. Trimming removed 1 base from V and 3 bases from J; junction bases left unmatched: 8. CDR1 and CDR2 from the germline V gene are SGHTA and FQGNSA. CDR3 sequence: CASSLGGIAGHYNEQFF. The CDR3 nucleotides read TGTGCCAGCAGCTTAGGCGGAATAGCGGGACACTACAATGAGCAGTTCTTC.

This clone was detected once. V gene TRBV7-2 combines with J gene TRBJ2-3; D might be TRBD2 (5 bases). V shed 4 bases and J shed 0 bases, with 14 bases lying between them. Per germline, CDR1 SGHTA and CDR2 FQGNSA. This CDR3 comprises 16 residues. For the CDR3, the DNA is TGTGCCAGCAGCTCAAGAGGGCGGCCTAGCACAGATACGCAGTATTTT. Translated, it gives CASSSRGRPSTDTQYF.

The V gene is TRBV3-1 (or the pseudogene TRBV3-2), the J gene TRBJ1-2; the D gene is possibly TRBD1 (5 bases). Germline V gives CDR1 LGHDT, CDR2 YNNKEL (reference sequence). There are 16 residues in the CDR3. V dropped 1 base and J dropped 3 bases, with 15 bases sitting between them. The CDR3: CASSQGLTGGDYGYTF. CDR3 coding DNA: TGTGCCAGCAGCCAAGGGCTGACTGGGGGGGACTATGGCTACACCTTC.

The rearrangement joins TRBV4-1 to TRBJ2-3; D is perhaps TRBD1 or TRBD2 (6 bases each). Germline V gene data show CDR1 as MGHRA and CDR2 as YSYEKL. The V gene lost 2 bases and the J gene lost 3 bases, with 18 bases spanning the gap. The CDR3 contains 17 residues. Written as DNA, the CDR3 is TGCGCCAGCAGCCAACCCGTGCAGGGGAGGAGAACAGATACGCAGTATTTT. This gives the protein CASSQPVQGRRTDTQYF.

This clone was picked up one time. The rearrangement joins TRBV7-9 to TRBJ2-2; 9 bases are shared with TRBD2. There are 16 residues in the CDR3. Germline CDR1 and CDR2: SEHNR and FQNEAQ (reference sequence). J was trimmed by 6 bases and V by 1 base; bases with no gene match: 6. Written as DNA, the CDR3 is TGTGCCAGCAGCTTAGAAAGCGGGGGGAGCGCCGGGGAGCTGTTTTTT. This codes for CASSLESGGSAGELFF.

The V and J genes are TRBV25-1 and TRBJ2-6, with D perhaps TRBD1 (6 bases). The germline CDR1 and CDR2 sequences are MGHDK and SYGVNS. V lost 10 bases and J lost 1, with 14 bases in between. This CDR3 has 15 residues. The CDR3 loop is CATASRGSGANVLTF. For the CDR3, the DNA is TGTGCCACCGCATCCAGGGGATCTGGGGCCAACGTCCTGACTTTC.

V and J are TRBV7-6 and TRBJ2-2; 11 nucleotides align to TRBD2. CDR3 length equals 17 residues. Germline V gene lookup returns CDR1 SGHVS and CDR2 FNYEAQ. The trim removed 8 bases at V and 1 base at J, leaving 9 bases unmatched. DNA of the CDR3: TGTGCCAGCGACAAAACCGGGACTAGCGGGAACACCGGGGAGCTGTTTTTT. The encoded protein is CASDKTGTSGNTGELFF.

The rearrangement uses TRBV28 and TRBJ1-2; D is uncertain. The length of the CDR3 is 11 residues. Between the trimmed V and J ends, which lost 2 bases and 6 bases, there was a span of 4 bases. Germline V gives CDR1 MDHEN, CDR2 SYDVKM. The CDR3 sequence: CASSLNDGYTF. The CDR3 bases are TGTGCCAGCAGTTTAAACGATGGCTACACCTTC.

This clone was counted between two and nine times. The chain is built from TRBV7-8 and TRBJ2-1, with TRBD2 identical over 10 bases. The CDR3 totals 17 residues. V shed 4 bases and J 3 bases; nucleotides not matched to a gene: 9. The V gene's germline CDR1 is SGHVS and CDR2 FQNEAQ. The CDR3 loop is CASSSKPGTSVYNEQFF. CDR3 nucleotides: TGTGCCAGCAGCTCTAAACCCGGGACTAGCGTCTACAATGAGCAGTTCTTC.

This chain joins TRBV19 and TRBJ1-2; unclear D gene. This CDR3 has 15 amino acids. CDR1 is LNHDA, CDR2 SQIVND, per germline (reference sequence). V was shortened by 0 bases and J by 7 bases, with 15 bases between the two germline ends. This chain's CDR3 is CASSIDLEGWGGYTF. DNA of the CDR3: TGTGCCAGTAGTATAGATCTCGAGGGTTGGGGTGGCTACACCTTC.

This chain uses TRBV7-9 with TRBJ2-7; 9 nucleotides match TRBD1. After removal of 3 bases from V and 6 bases from J, the junction contained 9 bases not matched to a gene. CDR1 and CDR2 from the germline V gene are SEHNR and FQNEAQ (reference sequence). CDR3 size: 15 residues. The CDR3: CASSFPGQGFGEQYF. In nucleotides, the CDR3 is TGTGCCAGCAGCTTTCCGGGACAGGGCTTCGGCGAGCAGTACTTC.

V gene TRBV6-5 combines with J gene TRBJ1-5, with D tentatively TRBD1 (6 bases). Germline V gene sequence: CDR1 MNHEY, CDR2 SVGAGI. CDR3 length equals 15 residues. Trimming stripped 7 bases from V and 5 bases from J, with 18 bases between. The CDR3 DNA is TGTGCCAGCAAAAGCAGGGGATTTGGGGATCAGCCCCAGCATTTT. Translated: CASKSRGFGDQPQHF.

The rearrangement joins TRBV4-1 to TRBJ2-1, with D unresolved. This CDR3 is 19 amino acids long. V lost 1 base, J lost 4 bases, and 23 bases lay in between. Per the germline V gene, CDR1 is MGHRA and CDR2 is YSYEKL. The CDR3 coding sequence is TGCGCCAGCAGCCAAGGACGGAATGCGCTTGTTTATTTATACAATGAGCAGTTCTTC. Translation gives CASSQGRNALVYLYNEQFF.

On this clone itself: It is unclear where the CDR3 begins or ends on the DNA, so no DNA is shown, and the CDR3 is as TCRdb lists it. CDR3 amino acids: CASSTSGQGRGEQYF. This sequence joins TRBV6-5 and TRBJ2-7; TRBD1, the D gene given by the table, was not confirmed from the DNA. The CDR3 extends over 15 residues, inclusive of both ends. Looked up from germline, CDR1 is MNHEY and CDR2 is SVGAGI.

CDR3 protein: CASRYNTDTEAFF. The CDR3 bases are TGTGCCAGCAGGTATAACACGGACACTGAAGCTTTCTTT. The chain recombines TRBV6-5 with TRBJ1-1; D unresolved. The CDR3 has 13 amino acids. The germline CDR1 and CDR2 sequences are MNHEY and SVGAGI. The ends were cut back, 6 bases at V and 3 bases at J, with 11 bases in the middle.

The chain joins TRBV4-3 to TRBJ1-2; tentative D call: TRBD1 (5 bases). In germline, CDR1 is LGHNA, CDR2 YSLEER. V was pared by 0 bases and J by 5 bases, with 16 bases between. This CDR3 region has 16 residues. DNA of the CDR3: TGCGCCAGCAGCCAAGAAGTCACAGGCGGATGGTATGGCTACACCTTC. This codes for CASSQEVTGGWYGYTF.